Here is one T cell receptor (beta chain) with its context. Antigen specificity is unknown. The sample comes from a study of T cells in localized non-small cell lung cancer. Sequencing used immunoSEQ multiplex PCR; TCRdb keeps in-frame clones, though not all of them. This table has 40,000 or so clones, over 70% appearing once. Study-wide results and limits: Longer overall survival was linked to higher blood T cell density. Heterogeneity within the tumor remains possible, as just one region underwent sequencing. Maximal T cell clonality occurred in uninvolved adjacent lung, with tumor ranking below it. The study detected a median roughly 61 of the top 100 tumor clones in adjacent lung.

CDR3 size: 17 residues. Trimming cost V 3 bases and J 0 bases, with 15 bases left between them. Germline-derived CDR1 and CDR2 are LNHDA and SQIVND (reference sequence). The sample in question was peripheral blood, obtained before any cancer treatment. V is TRBV19 and J is TRBJ1-5, with D possibly being TRBD1 (5 bases). This TCR derives from a male donor at least 60 years old with stage III squamous cell lung carcinoma. The CDR3 protein is CASSIVMGGSSNQPQHF. The CDR3 nucleotides are TGTGCCAGTAGTATTGTGATGGGGGGAAGTAGCAATCAGCCCCAGCATTTT.